This TCR beta chain was sequenced in a study of regulatory T cells in long-lasting Graves disease. With 0 bases removed from V and 2 bases from J, the gap between germline ends came to 5 bases. In germline, CDR1 is MNHEY, CDR2 SVGAGI. CDR3 length: 14 amino acids. Points from the study as a whole: Newly diagnosed patients had higher TCR diversity than persistent Graves' patients did.

iRepertoire HTBI primers and Arm-PCR of CDR3 regions built TCR beta libraries. A single record per CDR3 protein comes from TCRdb applying MiXCR to the multiplex PCR reads. The sample contains approximately 470,000 distinct CDR3 sequences, about 16% of which appear only once. Time point defined: newly diagnosed GD, antithyroid drugs for less than 3 months. TCR sequences were obtained from RNA taken from PBMCs. This clonotype has ten or more counts. Its antigen is as yet unknown. The data also belong to a second study, concerning T cells in Graves' hyperthyroidism and ophthalmopathy.

The chain uses TRBV6-5 and TRBJ1-5; D is ambiguous. The sequenced sample was peripheral blood mononuclear cells (PBMCs), obtained at new diagnosis, from a patient treated with antithyroid drugs. This sequence originates from a man aged 35 to 55 with Graves disease. DNA for the CDR3: TGTGCCAGCAGTTACTCCCGGGGCAATCAGCCCCAGCATTTT. Translation gives CASSYSRGNQPQHF.